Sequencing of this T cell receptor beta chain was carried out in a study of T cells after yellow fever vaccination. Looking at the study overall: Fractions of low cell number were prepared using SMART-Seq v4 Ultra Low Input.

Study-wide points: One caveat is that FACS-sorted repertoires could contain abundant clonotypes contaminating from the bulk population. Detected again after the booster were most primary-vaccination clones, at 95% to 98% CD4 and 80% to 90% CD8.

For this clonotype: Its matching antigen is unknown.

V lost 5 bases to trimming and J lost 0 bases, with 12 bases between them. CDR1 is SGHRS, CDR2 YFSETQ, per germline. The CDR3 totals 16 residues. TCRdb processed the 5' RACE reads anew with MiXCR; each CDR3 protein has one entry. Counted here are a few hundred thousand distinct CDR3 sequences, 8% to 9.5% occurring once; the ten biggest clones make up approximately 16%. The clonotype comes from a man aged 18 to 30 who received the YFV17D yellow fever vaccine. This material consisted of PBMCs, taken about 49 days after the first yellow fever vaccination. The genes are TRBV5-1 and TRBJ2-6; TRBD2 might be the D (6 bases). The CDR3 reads CASSRDGSSGANVLTF. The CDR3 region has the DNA TGCGCCAGCAGTAGGGACGGGAGCTCTGGGGCCAACGTCCTGACTTTC. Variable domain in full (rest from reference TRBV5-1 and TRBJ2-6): KAGVTQTPRYLIKTRGQQVTLSCSPISGHRSVSWYQQTPGQGLQFLFEYFSETQRNKGNFPGRFSGRQFSNSRSEMNVSTLELGDSALYLCASSRDGSSGANVLTFGAGSRLTVL.